This entry lists 8 T cell receptor beta chains sequenced from one sample in a study of blood T cell repertoires in COVID-19. TCRdb's copy holds only in-frame clones and misses some; the assay was immunoSEQ multiplex PCR. The sample carries tens of thousands of clones, 65% to 80% recorded once. Sample: peripheral blood. The receptor set was obtained from a man aged 30 to 39 with COVID-19, enrolled during active disease.

The chain uses TRBV2 and TRBJ1-5; D is ambiguous. The germline gives CDR1 SNHLY, CDR2 FYNNEI. V lost 7 bases and J 0 bases, leaving 10 bases between the germline ends. CDR3 length equals 14 residues. In DNA form, the CDR3 reads TGTGCCAGCACCTCACACAATAGCAATCAGCCCCAGCATTTT. It translates to CASTSHNSNQPQHF. Complete variable domain (other parts from reference TRBV2 and TRBJ1-5): EPEVTQTPSHQVTQMGQEVILRCVPISNHLYFYWYRQILGQKVEFLVSFYNNEISEKSEIFDDQFSVERPDGSNFTLKIRSTKLEDSAMYFCASTSHNSNQPQHFGDGTRLSIL.

This CDR3 reads CASSFDGGATEAFF. As DNA, the CDR3 is TGTGCCAGCAGCTTTGACGGGGGGGCCACTGAAGCTTTCTTT. The chain carries TRBV5-4 and TRBJ1-1, with D possibly TRBD1 on 6 matching bases. V lost 2 bases and J lost 4, with 12 bases in between. The CDR3 loop spans 14 amino acids. CDR1 and CDR2 from the germline V gene are SGHNT and YYREEE (reference sequence).

This clone came up once. The chain links TRBV30 to TRBJ2-5, with D perhaps TRBD1 (6 bases). Trimming cost V 4 bases and J 2 bases, with 8 bases left between them. CDR1 and CDR2 from the germline V gene are GTSNPN and SVGIG (reference sequence). This CDR3 has 12 amino acids. CDR3 coding DNA: TGTGCCTGGAATAGGGGGCAAGAGACCCAGTACTTC. Its protein is CAWNRGQETQYF.

The chain joins TRBV30 to TRBJ2-7, with D possibly being TRBD1 (6 bases). Germline V gene lookup returns CDR1 GTSNPN and CDR2 SVGIG (reference sequence). V lost 2 bases to trimming and J lost 1 base, with 12 bases between them. The CDR3 totals 14 residues. CDR3 sequence (DNA): TGTGCCTGGAGTCAGGGGATTGGTTCCTACGAGCAGTACTTC. Its protein is CAWSQGIGSYEQYF.

The chain recombines TRBV7-2 with TRBJ2-3, with 8 bases lining up with TRBD2. This CDR3 is built from 14 residues. V lost 7 bases to trimming and J lost 6 bases; unmatched junction nucleotides: 9. CDR1 is SGHTA and CDR2 is FQGNSA in the germline V gene. In DNA form, the CDR3 reads TGTGCCAGCATCCAGACTAGCGTGAGGGATACGCAGTATTTT. This codes for CASIQTSVRDTQYF.

This clone was counted a few times. The V call is TRBV7-3, the J call TRBJ2-2; possibly TRBD2 for D (5 bases). Germline CDR1 SGHTA, CDR2 FQGTGA. The CDR3 runs to 14 residues. Trimming took off 5 bases at V and 1 base at J, with 8 bases between the two ends. Here the CDR3 DNA reads TGTGCCAGCAGCCCAGGACTGAACACCGGGGAGCTGTTTTTT. Its translation: CASSPGLNTGELFF. The full variable domain, rest sourced from reference TRBV7-3 and TRBJ2-2, is GAGVSQTPSNKVTEKGKYVELRCDPISGHTALYWYRQSLGQGPEFLIYFQGTGAADDSGLPNDRFFAVRPEGSVSTLKIQRTERGDSAVYLCASSPGLNTGELFFGEGSRLTVL.

The chain carries TRBV7-9 and TRBJ2-5, with D perhaps TRBD1 (6 bases). CDR1 is SEHNR, CDR2 FQNEAQ, per germline (reference sequence). V was pared by 5 bases and J by 3 bases, with 10 bases between. This CDR3 is 13 amino acids long. CDR3 in DNA: TGTGCCAGCAGCGCAAACAGGGAAGAGACCCAGTACTTC. It specifies CASSANREETQYF.

This clone appeared a single time. The chain recombines TRBV7-9 with TRBJ2-2; D might be TRBD1 (6 bases). Trimming left V 4 bases short and J 4 bases short, with 13 bases between. The germline CDR1 and CDR2 sequences are SEHNR and FQNEAQ (reference sequence). The CDR3 has 15 residues. CDR3 protein: CASSSSGTPTGELFF. DNA of the CDR3: TGTGCCAGCAGCTCTTCCGGGACACCCACCGGGGAGCTGTTTTTT.